Below are 13 T cell receptor beta chains sequenced from a single sample in a study of identical twins. In TCRdb, the 5' RACE reads were re-called with MiXCR into one record per CDR3 protein. The data contain around 480,000 distinct CDR3 sequences, approximately 15% of them singletons. This sample also belongs to another study, concerning yellow fever vaccine responses in identical twins.

Sequenced sample: CD4+ T cells sorted from blood. The receptors stem from a woman between 18 and 29 years old in good health.

This clonotype has a handful of counts. V usage is TRBV5-6 and J usage is TRBJ2-1, with 7 bases fitting TRBD2. Looked up from germline, CDR1 is SGHDT and CDR2 is YYEEEE. CDR3 length equals 16 residues. Germline trimming cut 4 bases from V and 7 bases from J; bases unmatched to any gene: 14. This CDR3 is CASSTKPARESNEQFF. CDR3 coding DNA: TGTGCCAGCAGCACAAAGCCCGCGCGGGAGTCGAATGAGCAGTTCTTC.

V and J are TRBV7-2 and TRBJ2-1; the D is unclear. The V end lost 0 bases, the J end lost 10 bases, and 10 bases lay between the germline ends. The CDR3 has 13 residues. Germline V gene data show CDR1 as SGHTA and CDR2 as FQGNSA. The CDR3 DNA reads TGTGCCAGCAGCTTAGCTTTGGTGGAAGAGCAGTTCTTC. Translating gives CASSLALVEEQFF.

The genes are TRBV2 and TRBJ2-5; 11 bases are shared with TRBD2. V shed 4 bases and J 2 bases; nucleotides not matched to a gene: 0. This CDR3 region has 14 residues. Germline CDR1 and CDR2: SNHLY and FYNNEI. CDR3 residues: CASSGLAGQETQYF. For the CDR3, the DNA is TGTGCCAGCAGTGGACTAGCGGGGCAAGAGACCCAGTACTTC.

J is TRBJ2-7 and V is TRBV24-1; D not certain. Trimming stripped 6 bases from V and 7 bases from J, with 9 bases between. CDR3 length: 11 amino acids. Germline V gene sequence: CDR1 KGHDR, CDR2 SFDVKD. CDR3 in DNA: TGTGCCACCAGTCTCCTTGGGGAGCAGTACTTC. The encoded protein is CATSLLGEQYF.

A few counts support this clonotype. The chain couples TRBV27 to TRBJ2-5; no reliable D call. The CDR3 sequence is 18 residues long. Germline CDR1 reads MNHEY; CDR2 reads SMNVEV (reference sequence). Deletions cut 1 base from V and 2 bases from J, with 20 bases between. This CDR3 reads CASSLYAPSIGFQETQYF. CDR3 sequence (DNA): TGTGCCAGCAGTTTATATGCCCCGTCGATTGGGTTTCAAGAGACCCAGTACTTC.

The chain is built from TRBV14 and TRBJ2-7; D is ambiguous. CDR1 is SGHDN and CDR2 is FVKESK in the germline V gene. CDR3 length: 15 amino acids. Trimming left V 4 bases short and J 2 bases short, with 15 bases between. CDR3 coding DNA: TGTGCCAGCAGCCCGGACGTCCGGGCGACCTACGAGCAGTACTTC. Translated: CASSPDVRATYEQYF.

J is TRBJ2-1 and V is TRBV27; 10 nucleotides agree with TRBD2. Per the germline V gene, CDR1 is MNHEY and CDR2 is SMNVEV (reference sequence). V was pared by 3 bases and J by 8 bases, with 10 bases of the junction left unmatched. The CDR3 covers 16 residues. The CDR3, as DNA: TGTGCCAGCAGTTTTTTTTCTAGCGGGAGTCCCCATGAGCAGTTCTTC. It encodes CASSFFSSGSPHEQFF.

In this sample, this clonotype turned up a few times. V usage is TRBV7-6 and J usage is TRBJ2-7; unclear D gene. Trimming took 4 bases from V and 0 from J, leaving 13 bases between them. CDR1 is SGHVS, CDR2 FNYEAQ, per germline. The CDR3 has 15 residues. CDR3 nucleotide sequence: TGTGCCAGCAGCTATCGGTTCGGAGACTCCTACGAGCAGTACTTC. Translation: CASSYRFGDSYEQYF.

In its sample, this clonotype was seen many times. The V call is TRBV24-1, the J call TRBJ1-2; unclear D gene. This CDR3 is built from 16 residues. The germline V gene has CDR1 KGHDR and CDR2 SFDVKD. Trimming removed 4 bases at V and 0 bases at J, with 14 bases between. Here the CDR3 DNA reads TGTGCCACCAGTGACCCCCGACAATCCACTAACTATGGCTACACCTTC. Its protein is CATSDPRQSTNYGYTF.

In its sample, this clonotype was seen a few times. This chain joins TRBV28 and TRBJ2-3; the D gene is possibly TRBD1 (5 bases). Germline lookup yields CDR1 MDHEN and CDR2 SYDVKM. V was clipped by 3 bases and J by 8 bases, with 18 bases between them. This CDR3 region has 15 residues. CDR3 DNA sequence: TGTGCCAGCAGTTTTTACGCGGCAGGGAAGCGTACGCAGTATTTT. Amino acids: CASSFYAAGKRTQYF.

The chain combines TRBV11-2 with TRBJ2-7; D is uncertain. The CDR3 is made up of 14 amino acids. V was shortened by 1 base and J by 5 bases, with 12 bases between the two germline ends. Looked up from germline, CDR1 is SGHAT and CDR2 is FQNNGV. In DNA form, the CDR3 reads TGTGCCAGCAGCTTAGGGCCTGGGCCCAACGAGCAGTACTTC. It is translated as CASSLGPGPNEQYF. The full variable domain, rest sourced from reference TRBV11-2 and TRBJ2-7, is EAGVAQSPRYKIIEKRQSVAFWCNPISGHATLYWYQQILGQGPKLLIQFQNNGVVDDSQLPKDRFSAERLKGVDSTLKIQPAKLEDSAVYLCASSLGPGPNEQYFGPGTRLTVT.

This clonotype showed up just a few times. The chain uses TRBV10-3 and TRBJ2-3; 9 nucleotides match TRBD2. The germline gives CDR1 ENHRY, CDR2 SYGVKD. V shed 9 bases, J shed 4 bases, and the junction held 5 bases outside the gene matches. The CDR3 contains 13 residues. Here the CDR3 reads CAMASGASDTQYF. For the CDR3, the DNA is TGTGCCATGGCTAGCGGGGCCTCAGATACGCAGTATTTT.

V usage is TRBV15 and J usage is TRBJ2-7; 9 bases are a match to TRBD2. This CDR3 is 19 amino acids long. From germline, CDR1 is LNHNV and CDR2 YYDKDF (reference sequence). V lost 0 bases, J lost 0 bases, and 12 bases stayed unmatched. The CDR3 region has the DNA TGTGCCACCAGCAGAGAAAGGGGACTAGCCCAACCGGGCTCCTACGAGCAGTACTTC. It yields the protein CATSRERGLAQPGSYEQYF.